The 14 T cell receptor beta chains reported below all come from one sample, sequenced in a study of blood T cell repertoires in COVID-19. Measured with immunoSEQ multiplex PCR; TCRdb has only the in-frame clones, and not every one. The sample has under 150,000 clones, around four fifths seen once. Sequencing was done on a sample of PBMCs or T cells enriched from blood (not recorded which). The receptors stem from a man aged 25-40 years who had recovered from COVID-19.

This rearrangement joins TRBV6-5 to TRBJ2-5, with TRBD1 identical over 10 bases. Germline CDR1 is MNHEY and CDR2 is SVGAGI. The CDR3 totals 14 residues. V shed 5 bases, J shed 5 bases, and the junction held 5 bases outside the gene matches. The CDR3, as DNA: TGTGCCAGCAGTCCCGGACAGGGGGACGAGACCCAGTACTTC. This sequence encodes CASSPGQGDETQYF.

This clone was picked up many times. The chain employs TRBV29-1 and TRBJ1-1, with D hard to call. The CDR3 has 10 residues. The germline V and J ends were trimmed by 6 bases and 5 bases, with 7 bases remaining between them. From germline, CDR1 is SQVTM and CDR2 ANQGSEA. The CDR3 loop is CSVFRTEAFF. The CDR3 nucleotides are TGCAGCGTGTTCAGGACTGAAGCTTTCTTT.

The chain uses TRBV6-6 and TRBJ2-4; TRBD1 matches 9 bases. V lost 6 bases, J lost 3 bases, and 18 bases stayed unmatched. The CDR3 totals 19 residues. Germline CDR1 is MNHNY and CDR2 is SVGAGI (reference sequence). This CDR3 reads CASSFDHGTGHLVKNIQYF. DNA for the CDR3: TGTGCCAGCAGCTTTGATCACGGGACAGGGCACTTGGTCAAAAACATTCAGTACTTC.

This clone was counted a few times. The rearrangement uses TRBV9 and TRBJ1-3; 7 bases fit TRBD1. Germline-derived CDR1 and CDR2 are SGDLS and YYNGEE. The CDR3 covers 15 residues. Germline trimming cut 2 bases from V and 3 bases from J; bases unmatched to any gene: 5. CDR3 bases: TGTGCCAGCAGCGTGGAATGGGACAGTGGAAACACCATATATTTT. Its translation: CASSVEWDSGNTIYF.

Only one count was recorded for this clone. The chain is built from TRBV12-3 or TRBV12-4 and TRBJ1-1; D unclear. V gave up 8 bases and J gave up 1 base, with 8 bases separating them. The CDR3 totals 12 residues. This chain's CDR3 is CASLLANTEAFF. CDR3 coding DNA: TGTGCCAGCCTCCTAGCGAACACTGAAGCTTTCTTT.

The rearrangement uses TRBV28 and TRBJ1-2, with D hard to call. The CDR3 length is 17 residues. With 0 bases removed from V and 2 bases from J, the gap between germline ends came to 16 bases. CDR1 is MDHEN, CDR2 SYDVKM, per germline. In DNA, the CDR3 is TGTGCCAGCAGTTTATGGCATAGCGGGCAGGCCAACTATGGCTACACCTTC. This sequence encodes CASSLWHSGQANYGYTF.

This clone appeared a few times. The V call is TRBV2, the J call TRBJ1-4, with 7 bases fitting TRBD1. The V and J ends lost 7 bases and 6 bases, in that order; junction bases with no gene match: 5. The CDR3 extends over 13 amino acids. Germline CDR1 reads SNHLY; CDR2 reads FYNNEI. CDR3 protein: CASKRGRDEKLFF. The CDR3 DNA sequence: TGTGCCAGCAAAAGGGGGCGAGATGAAAAACTGTTTTTT.

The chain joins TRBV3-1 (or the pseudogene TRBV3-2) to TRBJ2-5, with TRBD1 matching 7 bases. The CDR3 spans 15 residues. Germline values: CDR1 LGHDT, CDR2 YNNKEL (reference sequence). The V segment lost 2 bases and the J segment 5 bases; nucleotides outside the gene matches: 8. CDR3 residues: CASSQKPQGPETQYF. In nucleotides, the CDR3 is TGTGCCAGCAGCCAAAAACCACAGGGGCCGGAGACCCAGTACTTC.

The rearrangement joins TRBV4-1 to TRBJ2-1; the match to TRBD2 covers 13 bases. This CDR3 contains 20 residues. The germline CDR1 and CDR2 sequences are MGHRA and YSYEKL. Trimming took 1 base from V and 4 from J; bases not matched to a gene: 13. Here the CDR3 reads CASSQGAAVLAGGSYNEQFF. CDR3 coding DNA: TGCGCCAGCAGCCAAGGGGCGGCCGTACTAGCGGGAGGGTCTTACAATGAGCAGTTCTTC.

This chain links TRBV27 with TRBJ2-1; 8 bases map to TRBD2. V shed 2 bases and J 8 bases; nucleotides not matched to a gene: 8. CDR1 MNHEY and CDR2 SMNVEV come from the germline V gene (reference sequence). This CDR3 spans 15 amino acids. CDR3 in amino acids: CASSLKLAGIDEQFF. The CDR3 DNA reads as TGTGCCAGCAGTTTAAAGCTAGCGGGTATCGATGAGCAGTTCTTC.

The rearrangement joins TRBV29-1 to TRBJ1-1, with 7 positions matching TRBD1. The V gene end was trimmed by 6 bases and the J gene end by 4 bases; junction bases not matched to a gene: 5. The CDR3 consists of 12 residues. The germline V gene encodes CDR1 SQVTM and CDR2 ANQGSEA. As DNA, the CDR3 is TGCAGCGTCAACGACAGGGCCACTGAAGCTTTCTTT. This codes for CSVNDRATEAFF. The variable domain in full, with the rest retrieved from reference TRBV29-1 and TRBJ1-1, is SAVISQKPSRDICQRGTSLTIQCQVDSQVTMMFWYRQQPGQSLTLIATANQGSEATYESGFVIDKFPISRPNLTFSTLTVSNMSPEDSSIYLCSVNDRATEAFFGQGTRLTVV.

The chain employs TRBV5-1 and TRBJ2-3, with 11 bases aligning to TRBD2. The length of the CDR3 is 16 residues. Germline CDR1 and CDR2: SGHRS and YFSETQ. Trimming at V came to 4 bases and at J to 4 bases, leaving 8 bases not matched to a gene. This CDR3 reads CASSPRLAGLSDTQYF. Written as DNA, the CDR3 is TGCGCCAGCAGCCCACGACTAGCGGGGTTGTCAGATACGCAGTATTTT.

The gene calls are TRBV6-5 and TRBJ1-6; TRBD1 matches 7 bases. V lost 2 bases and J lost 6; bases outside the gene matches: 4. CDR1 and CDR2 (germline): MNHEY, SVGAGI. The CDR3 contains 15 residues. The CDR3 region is CASSYGTALNSPLHF. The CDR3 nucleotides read TGTGCCAGCAGTTACGGGACAGCGCTTAATTCACCCCTCCACTTT.

The CDR3, as DNA: TGTGCCAGCAGCTTGGATTCTAGCCTCACAGATACGCAGTATTTT. As protein: CASSLDSSLTDTQYF. This chain joins TRBV5-4 and TRBJ2-3, with D possibly TRBD2 on 5 matching bases. Germline CDR1 reads SGHNT; CDR2 reads YYREEE (reference sequence). This CDR3 is built from 15 residues. The V end lost 0 bases, the J end lost 2 bases, and 10 bases lay between the germline ends. Full variable domain (rest looked up from reference TRBV5-4 and TRBJ2-3): ETGVTQSPTHLIKTRGQQVTLRCSSQSGHNTVSWYQQALGQGPQFIFQYYREEENGRGNFPPRFSGLQFPNYSSELNVNALELDDSALYLCASSLDSSLTDTQYFGPGTRLTVL.